A single T cell receptor beta chain is shown here with its context. Treatment: preoperative locoregional IRX-2 cytokine immunotherapy. Patients received preoperative, locoregional IRX-2 cytokine immunotherapy in a phase Ib study. This entry belongs to a study of preoperative IRX-2 immunotherapy in early breast cancer. Sequenced by immunoSEQ multiplex PCR; TCRdb stores in-frame clones only, minus some. The top ten hold 3% to 3.5% of the sample, which has about 28,000 clones, 82% seen once. The germline gives CDR1 SGHNT, CDR2 YENEEA. V lost 3 bases, J lost 2 bases, and 1 base stayed unmatched. There are 16 residues in the CDR3.

This sample was obtained from a patient treated with IRX-2 immunotherapy. The sequence came from a human donor with breast cancer. The V call is TRBV11-3, the J call TRBJ2-6; 10 nucleotides align to TRBD1. The CDR3 spells CASSFGQGAGANVLTF. The CDR3 region has the DNA TGTGCCAGCAGCTTTGGACAGGGGGCTGGGGCCAACGTCCTGACTTTC. Together with reference TRBV11-3 and TRBJ2-6, the CDR3 gives the full variable domain: EAGVVQSPRYKIIEKKQPVAFWCNPISGHNTLYWYLQNLGQGPELLIRYENEEAVDDSQLPKDRFSAERLKGVDSTLKIQPAELGDSAVYLCASSFGQGAGANVLTFGAGSRLTVL.